This TCR beta chain was recorded in a study of T-cell memory formation after mild COVID-19. Overall study: Most TCR clusters belonged to a single donor. General study points: Clones contracting over day 15 to 85 were CD4/CD8 balanced, with later expanders leaning CD4+.

One entry per CDR3 protein results from TCRdb running MiXCR on the 5' RACE reads. There are 300,000 to 350,000 distinct CDR3 sequences in the sample; around an eighth occur only once, and approximately 22% lies in the top ten. The V gene lost 2 bases and the J gene lost 4 bases, with 8 bases spanning the gap. The germline gives CDR1 MDHEN, CDR2 SYDVKM. CDR3 length: 13 residues. Concerning this clonotype itself: Antigen: not known.

Input material: PBMCs or a T cell subset sorted from them (not recorded which). The source of this sequence is a man between 18 and 35 years old who had mild COVID-19 (a few samples of this study predate the infection). Cell type and time point are not known. The gene calls are TRBV28 and TRBJ1-1; no clear D. CDR3 sequence (DNA): TGTGCCAGCAGTTTAGTGGGAGTCACTGAAGCTTTCTTT. The encoded protein is CASSLVGVTEAFF.